Shown below are 12 T cell receptor beta chains from a single sample sequenced in a study of Graves' ophthalmopathy and Graves' hyperthyroidism (dated by TCRdb to the late 2010s). Sequencing was carried out with an Illumina HiSeq 2000. TCR beta CDR3 regions were amplified from RNA transcripts for repertoire sequencing. HTBI primers and the Qiagen OneStep RT-PCR kit were used in a first-round RT-PCR, which was followed by a second-round multiplex PCR, size selection and purification. TCRdb reran the public reads through fastp at Q25 and MiXCR, keeping productive beta chains. Each CDR3 protein appears once, grouped with its most common genes and DNA. For this sample there are a few hundred thousand distinct CDR3 sequences; around a fifth appear just once. The ten top clones hold roughly 3.2% of the sample. Sequencing was carried out using peripheral blood. These receptors were collected from a woman younger than 30 with stable Graves' hyperthyroidism. Donor details come from another sample of the same person, matched by shared clones.

The sample holds a few counts of this clonotype. J is TRBJ2-2 and V is TRBV11-2; a weak D match, TRBD2 (5 bases). The germline CDR1 and CDR2 sequences are SGHAT and FQNNGV. V was trimmed by 6 bases and J by 6 bases, leaving 17 bases between them. The CDR3 loop spans 15 amino acids. Here the CDR3 DNA reads TGTGCCAGCAGACGAGGGTCTACTGGCGCCGGGGAGCTGTTTTTT. Encoded protein: CASRRGSTGAGELFF. Drawing the rest from reference TRBV11-2 and TRBJ2-2, the complete variable domain is EAGVAQSPRYKIIEKRQSVAFWCNPISGHATLYWYQQILGQGPKLLIQFQNNGVVDDSQLPKDRFSAERLKGVDSTLKIQPAKLEDSAVYLCASRRGSTGAGELFFGEGSRLTVL.

This clonotype came up once. The CDR3 is CASSYLERPGSTEAFF. CDR3 sequence (DNA): TGTGCCAGCAGTTACTTAGAGAGGCCGGGGAGCACTGAAGCTTTCTTT. This chain connects TRBV6-5 to TRBJ1-1; D uncertain. V shed 1 base and J shed 4 bases, with 16 bases lying between them. CDR1 is MNHEY, CDR2 SVGAGI, per germline. This CDR3 region has 16 residues.

CDR3 sequence reads: CASSYSLGSEQYF. In DNA, the CDR3 is TGTGCCAGCAGTTACTCGTTGGGATCCGAGCAGTACTTC. The rearrangement uses TRBV6-5 and TRBJ2-7; D gene unclear. The ends were cut back, 0 bases at V and 6 bases at J, with 9 bases in the middle. The CDR3 has 13 amino acids. Per the germline V gene, CDR1 is MNHEY and CDR2 is SVGAGI.

Of note for this clonotype: A much more abundant neighbour one base away suggests this may be a read error. The J gene is TRBJ2-2, the V gene TRBV25-1; perhaps TRBD2 as D (6 bases). From germline, CDR1 is MGHDK and CDR2 SYGVNS. This CDR3 is 15 amino acids long. The DNA for the CDR3 is TGTGCCAGCAGGAGCCCAGAGGAGGGCACCGGGGAGCTGTGTTTT. This encodes CASRSPEEGTGELCF.

This clonotype was detected ten times or more. The chain employs TRBV30 and TRBJ1-1; D is unresolved. The CDR3 totals 13 residues. V lost 1 base and J 3 bases, leaving 9 bases between the germline ends. Germline V gene sequence: CDR1 GTSNPN, CDR2 SVGIG (reference sequence). As DNA, the CDR3 is TGTGCCTGGAGTGGCGAGTTGTACACTGAAGCTTTCTTT. Translating it yields CAWSGELYTEAFF.

The chain carries TRBV6-1 and TRBJ2-7; 11 bases fit TRBD2. J lost 4 bases, V lost 6 bases, and 8 bases had no gene match. Germline V CDR1 and CDR2: MNHNS, SASEGT. This CDR3 has 15 residues. The CDR3 is CASSSLAGEGYEQYF. Here the CDR3 DNA reads TGTGCCAGCAGCTCACTAGCGGGAGAAGGGTACGAGCAGTACTTC.

This clonotype was detected ten times or more. CDR3 in amino acids: CSARTSQYEQYF. Here the CDR3 DNA reads TGCAGCGCCAGGACTAGCCAGTACGAGCAGTACTTC. This rearrangement joins TRBV29-1 to TRBJ2-7; TRBD2 aligns across 8 bases. Trimming took 7 bases from V and 4 from J; bases not matched to a gene: 6. The CDR3 consists of 12 residues. CDR1 and CDR2 (germline): SQVTM, ANQGSEA.

This clonotype was seen repeatedly, ten times or more. The rearrangement joins TRBV12-3 or TRBV12-4 to TRBJ1-5, with TRBD1 matching over 9 bases. The CDR3 loop spans 18 amino acids. Trimming cost V 6 bases and J 0 bases; bases outside gene matches: 12. DNA of the CDR3: TGTGCCAGCAGCCCCGGGACAGGGTGGGGTAATAGCAATCAGCCCCAGCATTTT. Protein sequence: CASSPGTGWGNSNQPQHF.

The table lists this clonotype with many counts. The chain joins TRBV30 to TRBJ1-5; D ambiguous. CDR3 size: 14 residues. V was shortened by 0 bases and J by 3 bases, with 9 bases between the two germline ends. Germline CDR1 reads GTSNPN; CDR2 reads SVGIG (reference sequence). CDR3 sequence: CAWSVGRANQPQHF. CDR3 coding DNA: TGTGCCTGGAGTGTCGGGCGGGCCAATCAGCCCCAGCATTTT. The full variable domain, rest sourced from reference TRBV30 and TRBJ1-5, is SQTIHQWPATLVQPVGSPLSLECTVEGTSNPNLYWYRQAAGRGLQLLFYSVGIGQISSEVPQNLSASRPQDRQFILSSKKLLLSDSGFYLCAWSVGRANQPQHFGDGTRLSIL.

This sequence joins TRBV25-1 and TRBJ2-7, with 7 bases lining up with TRBD1. This CDR3 has 15 amino acids. J lost 4 bases, V lost 3 bases, and 9 bases had no gene match. Looked up from germline, CDR1 is MGHDK and CDR2 is SYGVNS. This chain's CDR3 is CASSDPTTGWYEQYF. Written as DNA, the CDR3 is TGTGCCAGCAGTGACCCAACGACAGGGTGGTACGAGCAGTACTTC.

The chain couples TRBV27 to TRBJ1-1, with D perhaps matching TRBD1 (5 bases). This CDR3 has 14 amino acids. The germline CDR1 and CDR2 sequences are MNHEY and SMNVEV (reference sequence). V was pared by 2 bases and J by 8 bases, with 15 bases between. CDR3: CASSLTSGRGEAFF. CDR3 in DNA: TGTGCCAGCAGTTTAACTTCAGGGAGAGGGGAAGCTTTCTTT.

In this sample, this clonotype turned up many times. The rearrangement joins TRBV25-1 to TRBJ2-2, with TRBD2 matching over 9 bases. Germline lookup yields CDR1 MGHDK and CDR2 SYGVNS. The CDR3 has 15 amino acids. V lost 5 bases, J lost 3 bases, and 4 bases stayed unmatched. CDR3 region: CASSSTSGYTGELFF. The CDR3 DNA reads TGTGCCAGCAGTTCGACTAGCGGATACACCGGGGAGCTGTTTTTT.